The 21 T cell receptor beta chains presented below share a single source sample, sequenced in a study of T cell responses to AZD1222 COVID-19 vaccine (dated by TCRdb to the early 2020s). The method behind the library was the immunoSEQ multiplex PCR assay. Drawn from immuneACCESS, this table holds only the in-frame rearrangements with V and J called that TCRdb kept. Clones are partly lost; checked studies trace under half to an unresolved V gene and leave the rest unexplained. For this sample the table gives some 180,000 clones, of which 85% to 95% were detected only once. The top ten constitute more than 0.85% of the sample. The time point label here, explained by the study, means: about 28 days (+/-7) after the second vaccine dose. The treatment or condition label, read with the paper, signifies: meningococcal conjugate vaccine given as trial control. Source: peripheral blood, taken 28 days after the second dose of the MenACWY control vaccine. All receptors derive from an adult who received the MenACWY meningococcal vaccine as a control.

CDR3 loop: CASSVFPQETQYF. Here the CDR3 DNA reads TGTGCCAGCAGTGTCTTCCCCCAAGAGACCCAGTACTTC. The V gene is TRBV6-4, the J gene TRBJ2-5; D not resolved. V lost 4 bases and J 1 base, leaving 7 bases between the germline ends. Germline assignment: CDR1 MRHNA and CDR2 SNTAGT. The length of the CDR3 is 13 residues.

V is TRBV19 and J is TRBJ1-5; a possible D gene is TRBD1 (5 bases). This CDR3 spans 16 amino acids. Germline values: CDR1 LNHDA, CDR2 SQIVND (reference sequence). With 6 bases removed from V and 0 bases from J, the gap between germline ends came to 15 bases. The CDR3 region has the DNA TGTGCCAGTAGCAACAAGGGGAGCTATAGCAATCAGCCCCAGCATTTT. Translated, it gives CASSNKGSYSNQPQHF.

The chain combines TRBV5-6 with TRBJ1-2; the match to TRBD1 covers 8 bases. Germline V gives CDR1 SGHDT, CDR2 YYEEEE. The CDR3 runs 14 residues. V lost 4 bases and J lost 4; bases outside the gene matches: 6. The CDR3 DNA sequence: TGTGCCAGCAGCGATCAGGGGGCGCTCTATGGCTACACCTTC. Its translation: CASSDQGALYGYTF.

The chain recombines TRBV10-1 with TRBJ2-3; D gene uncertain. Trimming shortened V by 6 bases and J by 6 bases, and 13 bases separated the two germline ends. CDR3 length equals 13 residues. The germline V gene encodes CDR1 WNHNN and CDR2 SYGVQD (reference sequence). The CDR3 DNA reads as TGCGCCAGCAGCCTTAGCCGTGGGGATACGCAGTATTTT. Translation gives CASSLSRGDTQYF.

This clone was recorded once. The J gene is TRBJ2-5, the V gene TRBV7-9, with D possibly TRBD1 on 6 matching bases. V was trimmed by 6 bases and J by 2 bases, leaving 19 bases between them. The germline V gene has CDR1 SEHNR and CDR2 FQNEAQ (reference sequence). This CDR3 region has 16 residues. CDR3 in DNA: TGTGCCAGCAGTTATCCTCCCTGGGGGCTTCAAGAGACCCAGTACTTC. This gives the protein CASSYPPWGLQETQYF.

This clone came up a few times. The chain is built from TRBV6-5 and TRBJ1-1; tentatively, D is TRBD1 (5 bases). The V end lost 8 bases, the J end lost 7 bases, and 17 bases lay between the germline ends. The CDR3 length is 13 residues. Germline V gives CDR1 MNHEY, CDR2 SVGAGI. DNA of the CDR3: TGTGCCAGCGTCACGAAGTGGGACGGTGAAGCTTTCTTT. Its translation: CASVTKWDGEAFF.

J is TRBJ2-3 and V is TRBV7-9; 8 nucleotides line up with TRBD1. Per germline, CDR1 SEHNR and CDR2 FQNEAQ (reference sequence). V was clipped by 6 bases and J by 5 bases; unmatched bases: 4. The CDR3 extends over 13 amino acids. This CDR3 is CASRKTGEDTQYF. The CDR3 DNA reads TGTGCCAGCAGGAAGACAGGGGAAGATACGCAGTATTTT.

CDR3 DNA: TGCGCCAGCAGCCGGACAGGGTTTTCCTACGAGCAGTACTTC. Translating gives CASSRTGFSYEQYF. This chain joins TRBV5-1 and TRBJ2-7; 8 bases are a match to TRBD1. The CDR3 covers 14 residues. Germline CDR1 and CDR2: SGHRS and YFSETQ. After removal of 4 bases from V and 1 base from J, the junction contained 4 bases not matched to a gene.

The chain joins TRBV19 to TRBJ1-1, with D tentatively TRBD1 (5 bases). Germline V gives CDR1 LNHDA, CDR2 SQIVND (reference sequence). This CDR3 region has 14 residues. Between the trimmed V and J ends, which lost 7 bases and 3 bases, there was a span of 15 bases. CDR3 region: CASKLLGTYTEAFF. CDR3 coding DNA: TGTGCCAGTAAACTTCTGGGGACTTACACTGAAGCTTTCTTT.

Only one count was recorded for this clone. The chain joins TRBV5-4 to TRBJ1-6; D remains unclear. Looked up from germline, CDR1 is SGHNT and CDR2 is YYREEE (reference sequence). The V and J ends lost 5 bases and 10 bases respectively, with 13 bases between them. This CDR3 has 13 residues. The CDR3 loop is CASSPRGYSPLHF. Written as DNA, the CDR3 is TGTGCCAGCAGTCCTCGGGGTTACTCACCCCTCCACTTT.

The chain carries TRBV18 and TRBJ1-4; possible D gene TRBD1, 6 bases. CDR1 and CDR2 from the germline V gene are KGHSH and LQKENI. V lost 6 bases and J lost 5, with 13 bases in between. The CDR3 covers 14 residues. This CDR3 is CASSRTELNEKLFF. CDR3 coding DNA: TGTGCCAGCTCGCGGACAGAATTAAATGAAAAACTGTTTTTT.

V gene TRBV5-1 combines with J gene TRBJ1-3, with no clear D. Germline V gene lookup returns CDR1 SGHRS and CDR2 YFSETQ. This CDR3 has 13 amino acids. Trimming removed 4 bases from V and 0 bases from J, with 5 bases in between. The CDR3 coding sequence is TGCGCCAGCAGCCGGGACTCTGGAAACACCATATATTTT. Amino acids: CASSRDSGNTIYF.

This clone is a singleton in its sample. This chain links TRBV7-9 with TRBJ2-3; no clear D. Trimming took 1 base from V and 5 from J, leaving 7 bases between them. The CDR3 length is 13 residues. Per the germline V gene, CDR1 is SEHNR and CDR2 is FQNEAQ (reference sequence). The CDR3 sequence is CASSLGAGDTQYF. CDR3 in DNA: TGTGCCAGCAGCTTAGGGGCAGGAGATACGCAGTATTTT. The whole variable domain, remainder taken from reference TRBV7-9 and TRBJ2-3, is DTGVSQNPRHKITKRGQNVTFRCDPISEHNRLYWYRQTLGQGPEFLTYFQNEAQLEKSRLLSDRFSAERPKGSFSTLEIQRTEQGDSAMYLCASSLGAGDTQYFGPGTRLTVL.

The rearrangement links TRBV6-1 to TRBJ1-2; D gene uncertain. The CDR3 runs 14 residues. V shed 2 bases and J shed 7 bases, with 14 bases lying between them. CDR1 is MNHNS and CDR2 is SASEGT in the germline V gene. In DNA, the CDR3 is TGTGCCAGCAGTGAACTTGAAGGGCTTGGTGGCTACACCTTC. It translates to CASSELEGLGGYTF.

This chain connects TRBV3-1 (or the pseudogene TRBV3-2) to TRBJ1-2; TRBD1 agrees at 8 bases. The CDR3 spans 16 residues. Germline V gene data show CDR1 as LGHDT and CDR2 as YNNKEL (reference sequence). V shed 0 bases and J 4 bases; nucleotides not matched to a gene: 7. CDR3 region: CASSQESQGASYGYTF. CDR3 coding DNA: TGTGCCAGCAGCCAAGAAAGCCAGGGGGCTAGCTATGGCTACACCTTC.

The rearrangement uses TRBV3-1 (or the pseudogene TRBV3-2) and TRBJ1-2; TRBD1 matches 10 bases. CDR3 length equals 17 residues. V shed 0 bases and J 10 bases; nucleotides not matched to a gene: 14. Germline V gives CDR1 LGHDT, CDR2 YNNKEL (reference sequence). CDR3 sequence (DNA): TGTGCCAGCAGCCAAGAAAGCGCGGGACAGGGGCGCCAGGTCTACACCTTC. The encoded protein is CASSQESAGQGRQVYTF.

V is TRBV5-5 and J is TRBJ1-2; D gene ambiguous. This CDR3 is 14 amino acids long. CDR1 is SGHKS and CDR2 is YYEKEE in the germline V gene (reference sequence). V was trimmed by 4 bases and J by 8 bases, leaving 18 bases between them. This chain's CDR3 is CASSPRNGGRGYTF. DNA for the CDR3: TGTGCCAGCAGCCCCCGGAACGGTGGGCGAGGCTACACCTTC.

The CDR3: CASITGQNTEAFF. CDR3 bases: TGTGCCAGCATCACAGGACAGAACACTGAAGCTTTCTTT. The genes are TRBV6-5 and TRBJ1-1, with D possibly matching TRBD1 (5 bases). V gave up 7 bases and J gave up 1 base, with 10 bases separating them. The CDR3 has 13 residues. Germline V lookup: CDR1 MNHEY, CDR2 SVGAGI.

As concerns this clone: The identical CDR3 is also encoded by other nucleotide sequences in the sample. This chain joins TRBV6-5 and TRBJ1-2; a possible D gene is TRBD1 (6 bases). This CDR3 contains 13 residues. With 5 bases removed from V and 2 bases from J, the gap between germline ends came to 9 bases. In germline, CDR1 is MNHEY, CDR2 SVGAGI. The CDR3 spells CASSRTGNYGYTF. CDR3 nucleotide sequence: TGTGCCAGCAGTCGTACAGGGAACTATGGCTACACCTTC.

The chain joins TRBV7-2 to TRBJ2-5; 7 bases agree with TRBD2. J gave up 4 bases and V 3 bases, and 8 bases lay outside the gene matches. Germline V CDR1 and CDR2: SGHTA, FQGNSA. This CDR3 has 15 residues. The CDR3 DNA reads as TGTGCCAGCAGCTTTGGGGGGGGAAGGAGAGAGACCCAGTACTTC. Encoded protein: CASSFGGGRRETQYF.

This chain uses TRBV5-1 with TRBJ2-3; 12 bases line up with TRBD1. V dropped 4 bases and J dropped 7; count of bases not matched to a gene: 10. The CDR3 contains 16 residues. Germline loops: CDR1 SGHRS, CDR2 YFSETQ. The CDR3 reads CASSLPGQGAPNTQYF. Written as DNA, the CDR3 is TGCGCCAGCAGCCTACCGGGACAGGGGGCGCCGAATACGCAGTATTTT. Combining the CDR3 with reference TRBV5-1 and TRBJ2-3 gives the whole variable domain KAGVTQTPRYLIKTRGQQVTLSCSPISGHRSVSWYQQTPGQGLQFLFEYFSETQRNKGNFPGRFSGRQFSNSRSEMNVSTLELGDSALYLCASSLPGQGAPNTQYFGPGTRLTVL.